A single sample is the source of the 19 T cell receptor beta chains below, sequenced in a study of PD-1 blockade in classical Hodgkin lymphoma (dated by TCRdb to 2018 to 2020). To prepare the library, the immunoSEQ multiplex PCR assay was applied. Not all clones reach the TCRdb copy of this immuneACCESS table, which keeps in-frame sequences only. Checked studies attribute under half of the gap to unresolved V genes and leave the rest unexplained. The sample table records about 19,000 clones; roughly 77% of these occur just once. The ten largest clones capture about a sixth of the sample. What this sample's time point label stands for: cycle 2 day 1 (C2D1) of nivolumab. Every trial patient had relapsed following autologous stem cell transplantation, and prior brentuximab vedotin exposure was what differed among cohorts A, B and C. This sample comprised peripheral blood mononuclear cells (PBMCs), obtained before the second cycle of nivolumab. These TCRs come from a human donor with classical Hodgkin lymphoma.

V is TRBV19 and J is TRBJ2-2; D possibly matches TRBD1 or TRBD2 (5 bases each). The germline CDR1 and CDR2 sequences are LNHDA and SQIVND (reference sequence). V lost 4 bases and J lost 2, with 11 bases in between. This CDR3 contains 15 residues. The CDR3 region has the DNA TGTGCCAGTAGTACAGGGACCCTTAACACCGGGGAGCTGTTTTTT. The encoded protein is CASSTGTLNTGELFF.

Comments on this clone: Other DNA sequences in the sample encode the same CDR3. The V and J genes are TRBV7-6 and TRBJ2-2, with D tentatively TRBD2 (5 bases). CDR1 is SGHVS, CDR2 FNYEAQ, per germline. V lost 1 base, J lost 1 base, and 7 bases lay in between. The CDR3 contains 15 residues. As DNA, the CDR3 is TGTGCCAGCAGCTTAGACGGGGTGAACACCGGGGAGCTGTTTTTT. Translating gives CASSLDGVNTGELFF.

The V call is TRBV7-2, the J call TRBJ2-3; 15 bases are shared with TRBD2. This CDR3 region has 17 residues. J lost 6 bases, V lost 4 bases, and 8 bases had no gene match. The germline V gene encodes CDR1 SGHTA and CDR2 FQGNSA. The CDR3 bases are TGTGCCAGCAGCTCAACTGGACTAGCGGGGGGGCTTGATACGCAGTATTTT. Amino acids: CASSSTGLAGGLDTQYF.

This clone was observed a few times. This chain joins TRBV5-6 and TRBJ2-7; 8 nucleotides line up with TRBD1. Trimming took 4 bases from V and 3 from J; bases not matched to a gene: 6. The CDR3 sequence is 14 residues long. CDR1 is SGHDT, CDR2 YYEEEE, per germline. The CDR3 region is CASSPDRAHYEQYF. The DNA for the CDR3 is TGTGCCAGCAGCCCGGACAGGGCACACTACGAGCAGTACTTC.

The rearrangement links TRBV5-1 to TRBJ2-5, with a weak D call TRBD2 (5 bases). V dropped 0 bases and J dropped 5 bases, with 11 bases sitting between them. The CDR3 spans 14 residues. Germline loops: CDR1 SGHRS, CDR2 YFSETQ. In DNA form, the CDR3 reads TGCGCCAGCAGCTTGGCCGAGGGAAGGGAGACCCAGTACTTC. Amino acids: CASSLAEGRETQYF.

The chain recombines TRBV18 with TRBJ1-3; TRBD1 aligns across 8 bases. Losses at the gene ends were 0 bases for V and 0 bases for J; bases not matched to a gene: 7. The CDR3 runs to 18 residues. Germline loops: CDR1 KGHSH, CDR2 LQKENI. In DNA form, the CDR3 reads TGTGCCAGCTCACCACCAGGACAGGGATTTGTCTCTGGAAACACCATATATTTT. It is translated as CASSPPGQGFVSGNTIYF.

The chain employs TRBV18 and TRBJ2-7; D may be TRBD1 or TRBD2 (5 bases each). This CDR3 region has 14 residues. Germline V gene data show CDR1 as KGHSH and CDR2 as LQKENI. V was trimmed by 5 bases and J by 5 bases, leaving 16 bases between them. CDR3 bases: TGTGCCAGCTCATTGGGACGTACGTCGGACGAGCAGTACTTC. As protein: CASSLGRTSDEQYF. The full variable domain, rest sourced from reference TRBV18 and TRBJ2-7, is NAGVMQNPRHLVRRRGQEARLRCSPMKGHSHVYWYRQLPEEGLKFMVYLQKENIIDESGMPKERFSAEFPKEGPSILRIQQVVRGDSAAYFCASSLGRTSDEQYFGPGTRLTVT.

This clone was found once. This chain joins TRBV21-1 and TRBJ2-3; the table's D call of TRBD2 was not tested on the DNA. TRBV21-1 is termed a pseudogene. The CDR3 contains 12 residues. In DNA, the CDR3 is TGTGCCAGCTGTCGGGCTCGGGAGGCGCAGTATTTT. Amino acids: CASCRAREAQYF.

The chain couples TRBV28 to TRBJ2-3; maybe TRBD2 (6 bases). Germline assignment: CDR1 MDHEN and CDR2 SYDVKM. V lost 9 bases, J lost 2 bases, and 15 bases lay in between. This CDR3 comprises 14 residues. CDR3 region: CASRRVLYTDTQYF. The CDR3 DNA sequence: TGTGCCAGTCGGAGGGTCCTTTACACAGATACGCAGTATTTT.

The rearrangement uses TRBV27 and TRBJ2-7, with unresolved D. Trimming removed 1 base from V and 1 base from J, with 8 bases in between. The V gene's germline CDR1 is MNHEY and CDR2 SMNVEV (reference sequence). This CDR3 contains 14 residues. Here the CDR3 DNA reads TGTGCCAGCAGTTTATACGGTAATTCCTACGAGCAGTACTTC. Translating gives CASSLYGNSYEQYF.

V usage is TRBV4-1 and J usage is TRBJ2-5, with a possible D match to TRBD1 (6 bases). The end of the DNA fits TRBJ2-7 better, so the J call may be wrong. The CDR3 contains 15 residues. Per germline, CDR1 MGHRA and CDR2 YSYEKL. CDR3 in DNA: TGCGCCAGCAGCCCGAATGCAGGGGCCCCCTACGAGCAGTACTTC. Translated: CASSPNAGAPYEQYF.

The rearrangement joins TRBV28 to TRBJ1-1, with D possibly being TRBD1 (5 bases). V gave up 3 bases and J gave up 0 bases, with 8 bases separating them. CDR3 length: 14 amino acids. Looked up from germline, CDR1 is MDHEN and CDR2 is SYDVKM. In DNA form, the CDR3 reads TGTGCCAGCAGTTTGGGACCCATGAACACTGAAGCTTTCTTT. Translation: CASSLGPMNTEAFF.

This chain links TRBV25-1 with TRBJ2-7; D is uncertain. Germline V gene lookup returns CDR1 MGHDK and CDR2 SYGVNS. V gave up 7 bases and J gave up 2 bases, with 12 bases separating them. This CDR3 is built from 13 residues. CDR3 residues: CASTGTAAYEQYF. The CDR3, as DNA: TGTGCCAGCACCGGAACGGCCGCCTACGAGCAGTACTTC.

This clone was observed a few times. The chain employs TRBV7-2 and TRBJ1-2, with 8 positions matching TRBD1. V dropped 0 bases and J dropped 4; count of bases not matched to a gene: 7. The germline gives CDR1 SGHTA, CDR2 FQGNSA. The CDR3 is made up of 16 amino acids. Here the CDR3 DNA reads TGTGCCAGCAGCTTAGCCCTGACCGGGACAGGCTATGGCTACACCTTC. This encodes CASSLALTGTGYGYTF.

The chain is built from TRBV9 and TRBJ1-1, with TRBD1 matching over 7 bases. Germline CDR1 and CDR2: SGDLS and YYNGEE. The trim removed 2 bases at V and 8 bases at J, leaving 6 bases unmatched. The CDR3 runs to 13 residues. The CDR3 DNA reads TGTGCCAGCAGCGTTGTACCGGGACAGGAAGCTTTCTTT. Translating it yields CASSVVPGQEAFF.

This chain uses TRBV11-3 with TRBJ2-5, with D possibly TRBD1 on 5 matching bases. This CDR3 spans 13 amino acids. Deletions cut 1 base from V and 4 bases from J, with 7 bases between. The germline gives CDR1 SGHNT, CDR2 YENEEA. CDR3 nucleotides: TGTGCCAGCAGCTTAGTCACAGGAGAGACCCAGTACTTC. It encodes CASSLVTGETQYF. The variable domain in full, with the rest retrieved from reference TRBV11-3 and TRBJ2-5, is EAGVVQSPRYKIIEKKQPVAFWCNPISGHNTLYWYLQNLGQGPELLIRYENEEAVDDSQLPKDRFSAERLKGVDSTLKIQPAELGDSAVYLCASSLVTGETQYFGPGTRLLVL.

V is TRBV5-1 and J is TRBJ2-5, with D maybe TRBD1 (6 bases). Germline V gene sequence: CDR1 SGHRS, CDR2 YFSETQ. There are 13 residues in the CDR3. Trimming shortened V by 4 bases and J by 5 bases, and 12 bases separated the two germline ends. For the CDR3, the DNA is TGCGCCAGCAGCCCAGGGGCCGGCGAGACCCAGTACTTC. Protein sequence: CASSPGAGETQYF.

The chain couples TRBV5-1 to TRBJ2-5; either TRBD1 or TRBD2 may fit D (5 bases each). The CDR3 is 13 residues long. V gave up 5 bases and J gave up 3 bases, with 11 bases separating them. Germline lookup yields CDR1 SGHRS and CDR2 YFSETQ. The CDR3 sequence is CASRAGTKETQYF. DNA for the CDR3: TGCGCCAGCAGGGCCGGGACCAAAGAGACCCAGTACTTC. The full variable domain, rest sourced from reference TRBV5-1 and TRBJ2-5, is KAGVTQTPRYLIKTRGQQVTLSCSPISGHRSVSWYQQTPGQGLQFLFEYFSETQRNKGNFPGRFSGRQFSNSRSEMNVSTLELGDSALYLCASRAGTKETQYFGPGTRLLVL.

The table lists this clone with a few counts. V usage is TRBV29-1 and J usage is TRBJ1-1; 10 nucleotides match TRBD1. From germline, CDR1 is SQVTM and CDR2 ANQGSEA. The ends lost 7 bases at V and 1 base at J; junction bases unmatched: 3. There are 13 residues in the CDR3. The CDR3 nucleotides read TGCAGCGCCAGACAGGGGGCGAACACTGAAGCTTTCTTT. It encodes CSARQGANTEAFF.